This TCR beta chain was profiled in a study of OX40 agonist ivuxolimab in advanced cancers. Broader study findings: Expanded peripheral T cells had an undetermined antigen specificity.

Autoimmune disease history or systemic immunosuppression meant exclusion. A note on this clone: Its antigen is not identified.

TCRdb's copy holds only in-frame clones and misses some; the assay was immunoSEQ multiplex PCR. The data show around 30,000 clones, about four fifths seen once. The ends were cut back, 2 bases at V and 12 bases at J, with 16 bases in the middle. The length of the CDR3 is 13 residues. Looked up from germline, CDR1 is ENHRY and CDR2 is SYGVKD. Here the sequenced sample was CD4+ or CD8+ T cells sorted from blood, taken in a trial of the OX40 agonist ivuxolimab. This receptor was identified in an adult with an advanced solid tumor such as melanoma, head and neck, liver or kidney cancer. This chain connects TRBV10-3 to TRBJ1-2, with D possibly matching TRBD1 (5 bases). CDR3 sequence: CAISEVGQGRNTF. In nucleotides, the CDR3 is TGTGCCATCAGTGAGGTGGGGCAGGGAAGGAACACCTTC.